These 10 T cell receptor beta chains share one sample of origin, sequenced in a study of radiation and T cells in renal cell carcinoma. Regarding time point: blood 4 weeks post-SBRT, at nephrectomy. Treatment in this sample: 15 Gy SBRT to primary tumor, nephrectomy 4 weeks later. Only in-frame clones appear in the TCRdb table, and some are missing; sequencing was by immunoSEQ multiplex PCR. Of 150,000 to 200,000 clones listed, about nine tenths were seen once; the top ten hold around 11%. Sequences were derived from blood, sampled from a patient whose treatment included radiotherapy and nephrectomy. These receptors were obtained from a woman aged 50 to 60 with renal cell carcinoma.

J is TRBJ2-1 and V is TRBV12-1; the DNA was not used to check the table's D call, TRBD2. TRBV12-1 is a recognized pseudogene. This CDR3 contains 17 residues. In DNA form, the CDR3 reads TGTGCCAGCAGCTGGGGTCAGTTGGCGGGGGGTTACAATGAGCAGTTCTTC. Encoded protein: CASSWGQLAGGYNEQFF.

J is TRBJ1-2 and V is TRBV5-4, with D maybe TRBD1 (6 bases). The germline CDR1 and CDR2 sequences are SGHNT and YYREEE (reference sequence). The CDR3 length is 16 residues. V lost 9 bases to trimming and J lost 0 bases, with 21 bases between them. CDR3 sequence: CATKEGGAVANYGYTF. CDR3 in DNA: TGTGCCACAAAAGAGGGGGGGGCAGTAGCTAACTATGGCTACACCTTC.

V usage is TRBV11-2 and J usage is TRBJ2-7; 8 bases are a match to TRBD1. In germline, CDR1 is SGHAT, CDR2 FQNNGV. V trimming: 1 base; J trimming: 3 bases; junction bases outside the gene matches: 5. The CDR3 sequence is 15 residues long. CDR3 sequence reads: CASSLVAGTGYEQYF. CDR3 DNA: TGTGCCAGCAGCTTAGTAGCAGGGACAGGCTACGAGCAGTACTTC.

This chain joins TRBV6-4 and TRBJ2-7; D is ambiguous. Looked up from germline, CDR1 is MRHNA and CDR2 is SNTAGT. V lost 2 bases and J 5 bases, leaving 7 bases between the germline ends. CDR3 length: 12 residues. The CDR3 loop is CASSDPGDEQYF. The CDR3 region has the DNA TGTGCCAGCAGTGACCCGGGTGACGAGCAGTACTTC.

DNA of the CDR3: TGTGCCAGCAGCCCGCCCGGCCGATTGAACACTGAAGCTTTCTTT. Encoded protein: CASSPPGRLNTEAFF. The chain is built from TRBV7-2 and TRBJ1-1, with no clear D. CDR1 is SGHTA, CDR2 FQGNSA, per germline. Trimming left V 5 bases short and J 0 bases short, with 13 bases between. This CDR3 contains 15 residues.

In this sample, this clone turned up once. V and J are TRBV7-8 and TRBJ1-1; D is undetermined. The CDR3 has 13 amino acids. V lost 2 bases and J 1 base, leaving 5 bases between the germline ends. CDR1 and CDR2 (germline): SGHVS, FQNEAQ. As DNA, the CDR3 is TGTGCCAGCAGCTTACAGTCGAACACTGAAGCTTTCTTT. Protein sequence: CASSLQSNTEAFF.

The gene calls are TRBV5-4 and TRBJ1-3; D is possibly TRBD1 (6 bases). The length of the CDR3 is 14 residues. V dropped 5 bases and J dropped 2 bases, with 11 bases sitting between them. Germline values: CDR1 SGHNT, CDR2 YYREEE (reference sequence). The CDR3 DNA sequence: TGTGCCAGCAGGCCCAGGGGAGCTGGAAACACCATATATTTT. Translating it yields CASRPRGAGNTIYF.

The chain has TRBV28 and TRBJ2-7; TRBD1 matches at 7 bases. The CDR3 is made up of 16 amino acids. Germline V gene data show CDR1 as MDHEN and CDR2 as SYDVKM. V lost 5 bases to trimming and J lost 3 bases; unmatched junction nucleotides: 13. The CDR3 nucleotides read TGTGCCAGCAGTATCGCCGGGACAGTACTATTCTACGAGCAGTACTTC. It specifies CASSIAGTVLFYEQYF.

The chain joins TRBV9 to TRBJ2-5; the match to TRBD1 covers 11 bases. CDR3 length: 15 amino acids. The V gene's germline CDR1 is SGDLS and CDR2 YYNGEE. Trimming took 2 bases from V and 6 from J; bases not matched to a gene: 6. The CDR3 loop reads CASSVFGTGGQTQYF. The DNA for the CDR3 is TGTGCCAGCAGCGTGTTCGGGACAGGGGGACAGACCCAGTACTTC.

The V and J genes are TRBV5-1 and TRBJ2-7, with D possibly being TRBD1 (6 bases). Germline V gene lookup returns CDR1 SGHRS and CDR2 YFSETQ. Trimming removed 6 bases from V and 0 bases from J, with 16 bases in between. The CDR3 length is 15 residues. The CDR3: CASTLGRGTSYEQYF. DNA for the CDR3: TGCGCCAGCACGCTAGGTAGGGGGACCTCCTACGAGCAGTACTTC.